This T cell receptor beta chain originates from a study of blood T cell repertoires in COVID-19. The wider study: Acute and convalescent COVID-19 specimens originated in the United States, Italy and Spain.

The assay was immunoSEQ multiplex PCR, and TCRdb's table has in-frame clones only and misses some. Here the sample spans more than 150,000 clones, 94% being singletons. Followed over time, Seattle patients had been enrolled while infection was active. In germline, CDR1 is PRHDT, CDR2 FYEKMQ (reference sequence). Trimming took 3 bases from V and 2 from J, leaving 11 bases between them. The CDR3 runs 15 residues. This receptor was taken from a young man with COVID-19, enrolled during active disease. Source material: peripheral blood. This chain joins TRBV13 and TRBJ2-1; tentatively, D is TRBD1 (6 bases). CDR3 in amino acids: CASSFRGNTYNEQFF. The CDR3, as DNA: TGTGCCAGCAGCTTTAGGGGGAACACCTACAATGAGCAGTTCTTC.